One and the same sample provided the 30 T cell receptor beta chains below, sequenced in a study of vaccination and CD4 T cells after COVID-19. MiXCR, applied by TCRdb to the PCR reads, yields one record per CDR3 protein. Of 25,000 to 30,000 distinct CDR3 sequences in the sample, around 53% were seen once. The time point here: late sampling 161 to 241 days after vaccination in three convalescent patients. The specimen comprised CD4+ T cells from blood, sampled about 7 months after SARS-CoV-2 vaccination. The receptors derive from a human donor who had recovered from COVID-19.

The chain joins TRBV4-1 to TRBJ1-5; a weak D match, TRBD1 (6 bases). Germline assignment: CDR1 MGHRA and CDR2 YSYEKL. This CDR3 contains 16 residues. V lost 2 bases and J 6 bases, leaving 17 bases between the germline ends. The DNA for the CDR3 is TGCGCCAGCAGCCAACAAAACCTCTTAGGGGGTCAGCCCCAGCATTTT. Its translation: CASSQQNLLGGQPQHF.

This clonotype has only one observation. The gene calls are TRBV10-3 and TRBJ1-2; 7 bases are a match to TRBD1. CDR3 size: 12 residues. Germline V CDR1 and CDR2: ENHRY, SYGVKD. Unmatched junction bases numbered 6, after V lost 8 bases and J lost 6 bases. In nucleotides, the CDR3 is TGTGCCATCGGACAGGACATAGATGGCTACACCTTC. Amino acids: CAIGQDIDGYTF.

The chain couples TRBV28 to TRBJ2-1; D gene ambiguous. CDR3 size: 17 residues. Germline values: CDR1 MDHEN, CDR2 SYDVKM. V was shortened by 4 bases and J by 2 bases, with 18 bases between the two germline ends. CDR3 amino acids: CASSYKYPEGPYNEQFF. The DNA of the CDR3 is TGTGCCAGCAGTTATAAATACCCCGAAGGCCCCTACAATGAGCAGTTCTTC.

This clonotype has just a few counts. The rearrangement links TRBV7-9 to TRBJ2-6; the match to TRBD1 covers 8 bases. V was pared by 6 bases and J by 0 bases, with 7 bases of the junction left unmatched. Germline CDR1 and CDR2: SEHNR and FQNEAQ (reference sequence). The CDR3 consists of 17 residues. DNA for the CDR3: TGTGCCAGCAGGGCCGGGACAGGCGGCTCTGGGGCCAACGTCCTGACTTTC. Translated, it gives CASRAGTGGSGANVLTF.

This clonotype was detected only a few times. The chain uses TRBV20-1 and TRBJ2-6; D is ambiguous. The germline gives CDR1 DFQATT, CDR2 SNEGSKA (reference sequence). The CDR3 consists of 17 residues. Between the trimmed V and J ends, which lost 3 bases and 0 bases, there was a span of 15 bases. This CDR3 is CSASPGRSTSGANVLTF. The CDR3 DNA is TGCAGTGCTAGTCCGGGTCGGTCAACCTCTGGGGCCAACGTCCTGACTTTC.

The rearrangement joins TRBV2 to TRBJ2-5; D is possibly TRBD1 (6 bases). Germline values: CDR1 SNHLY, CDR2 FYNNEI. The CDR3 contains 12 residues. V was pared by 4 bases and J by 5 bases, with 8 bases between. The CDR3 DNA follows: TGTGCCAGCAGTGTAGACAGGGAGACCCAGTACTTC. As protein: CASSVDRETQYF.

V is TRBV7-9 and J is TRBJ2-3; 11 positions agree with TRBD2. V lost 1 base, J lost 6 bases, and 9 bases stayed unmatched. The CDR3 has 17 residues. In germline, CDR1 is SEHNR, CDR2 FQNEAQ (reference sequence). Written as DNA, the CDR3 is TGTGCCAGCAGCTTAGTAGGTAGCGGGAGGGCCTCTGATACGCAGTATTTT. It specifies CASSLVGSGRASDTQYF.

The rearrangement joins TRBV29-1 to TRBJ2-2, with D perhaps TRBD2 (6 bases). The CDR3 has 13 residues. CDR1 and CDR2 (germline): SQVTM, ANQGSEA. The ends were cut back, 7 bases at V and 0 bases at J, with 9 bases in the middle. The CDR3, as DNA: TGCAGCGGGGGGGATTCGAACACCGGGGAGCTGTTTTTT. Translation gives CSGGDSNTGELFF.

Only one count was recorded for this clonotype. J is TRBJ2-7 and V is TRBV21-1; whether TRBD2, the table's D call, matches the DNA was not checked. TRBV21-1 constitutes a pseudogene. CDR3 length: 14 amino acids. Written as DNA, the CDR3 is TGTGCCAGCTTACTAGCGGGAGAGTCAGGGGAGCAGTACTTC. It yields the protein CASLLAGESGEQYF.

The chain carries TRBV28 and TRBJ2-7; the D gene is possibly TRBD2 (5 bases). Germline V gene sequence: CDR1 MDHEN, CDR2 SYDVKM. This CDR3 has 11 amino acids. Trimming shortened V by 7 bases and J by 7 bases, and 11 bases separated the two germline ends. The CDR3 loop is CASTGFGEQYF. For the CDR3, the DNA is TGTGCCAGCACGGGGTTTGGGGAGCAGTACTTC.

The genes are TRBV7-9 and TRBJ1-1; 7 bases are shared with TRBD1. Unmatched junction bases numbered 7, after V lost 5 bases and J lost 1 base. CDR1 is SEHNR, CDR2 FQNEAQ, per germline (reference sequence). This CDR3 region has 15 residues. The CDR3 sequence is CASSRGQATNTEAFF. Written as DNA, the CDR3 is TGTGCCAGCAGCCGTGGACAGGCCACGAACACTGAAGCTTTCTTT.

This clonotype was observed once. The J gene is TRBJ2-4, the V gene TRBV20-1; D not certain. The ends were cut back, 5 bases at V and 0 bases at J, with 8 bases in the middle. The CDR3 is made up of 13 amino acids. Germline V gives CDR1 DFQATT, CDR2 SNEGSKA (reference sequence). CDR3 coding DNA: TGCAGTGCTCCCCACCGAGCCAAAAACATTCAGTACTTC. Encoded protein: CSAPHRAKNIQYF.

The genes are TRBV28 and TRBJ1-1; D is ambiguous. V shed 2 bases and J shed 5 bases, with 12 bases lying between them. CDR1 is MDHEN and CDR2 is SYDVKM in the germline V gene. This CDR3 is 14 amino acids long. The CDR3 DNA sequence: TGTGCCAGCAGTTTAATCGGGGAGATGACTGAAGCTTTCTTT. It translates to CASSLIGEMTEAFF.

V gene TRBV20-1 combines with J gene TRBJ2-2, with D maybe TRBD1 (5 bases). Trimming took 1 base from V and 0 from J, leaving 18 bases between them. The germline gives CDR1 DFQATT, CDR2 SNEGSKA (reference sequence). The CDR3 covers 18 residues. This CDR3 is CSARASSLRGSNTGELFF. CDR3 nucleotides: TGCAGTGCTAGAGCTTCGTCACTTAGGGGTTCGAACACCGGGGAGCTGTTTTTT.

The genes are TRBV20-1 and TRBJ2-7, with D possibly being TRBD1 (6 bases). Germline assignment: CDR1 DFQATT and CDR2 SNEGSKA (reference sequence). CDR3 length: 15 amino acids. Trimming cost V 3 bases and J 0 bases, with 15 bases left between them. CDR3 DNA sequence: TGCAGTGCTAGGCACACAGGGTACAACTCCTACGAGCAGTACTTC. Its translation: CSARHTGYNSYEQYF.

The rearrangement joins TRBV7-2 to TRBJ2-3; possibly TRBD1 for D (6 bases). Trimming pared 5 bases from V and 1 base from J, leaving 13 bases between. Germline V lookup: CDR1 SGHTA, CDR2 FQGNSA. The CDR3 length is 15 residues. CDR3 amino acids: CASSPTGWGTDTQYF. CDR3 DNA: TGTGCCAGCAGCCCGACAGGATGGGGCACAGATACGCAGTATTTT. Complete variable domain (other parts from reference TRBV7-2 and TRBJ2-3): GAGVSQSPSNKVTEKGKDVELRCDPISGHTALYWYRQSLGQGLEFLIYFQGNSAPDKSGLPSDRFSAERTGGSVSTLTIQRTQQEDSAVYLCASSPTGWGTDTQYFGPGTRLTVL.

The chain has TRBV6-1 and TRBJ1-1, with 8 bases that match TRBD1. The ends lost 6 bases at V and 1 base at J; junction bases unmatched: 4. Germline CDR1 reads MNHNS; CDR2 reads SASEGT. The CDR3 loop spans 14 amino acids. CDR3 sequence reads: CASSVGQENTEAFF. The CDR3 coding sequence is TGTGCCAGCAGCGTGGGACAGGAGAACACTGAAGCTTTCTTT.

The rearrangement joins TRBV30 to TRBJ2-3; 7 bases are a match to TRBD2. The CDR3 is 15 amino acids. Germline CDR1 is GTSNPN and CDR2 is SVGIG (reference sequence). Unmatched junction bases numbered 7, after V lost 0 bases and J lost 4 bases. CDR3 DNA sequence: TGTGCCTGGAGTGTAGGGGCGGGAGAATCAGATACGCAGTATTTT. Translation gives CAWSVGAGESDTQYF.

This chain uses TRBV7-3 with TRBJ2-7; D uncertain. Trimming pared 2 bases from V and 5 bases from J, leaving 10 bases between. CDR1 and CDR2 from the germline V gene are SGHTA and FQGTGA. This CDR3 has 13 amino acids. The DNA for the CDR3 is TGTGCCAGCAGCTTATCCGTCCACCACGAGCAGTACTTC. Translating gives CASSLSVHHEQYF. Together with reference TRBV7-3 and TRBJ2-7, the CDR3 gives the full variable domain: GAGVSQTPSNKVTEKGKYVELRCDPISGHTALYWYRQSLGQGPEFLIYFQGTGAADDSGLPNDRFFAVRPEGSVSTLKIQRTERGDSAVYLCASSLSVHHEQYFGPGTRLTVT.

This clonotype was observed a single time. The CDR3 nucleotides are TGTGCCAGCACCCACCCTGTCCCGAACACTGAAGCTTTCTTT. It specifies CASTHPVPNTEAFF. The gene calls are TRBV27 and TRBJ1-1, with D unclear. This CDR3 is built from 14 residues. The V end lost 7 bases, the J end lost 1 base, and 13 bases lay between the germline ends. Germline V lookup: CDR1 MNHEY, CDR2 SMNVEV (reference sequence).

This sequence joins TRBV28 and TRBJ2-7; D ambiguous. Per the germline V gene, CDR1 is MDHEN and CDR2 is SYDVKM. This CDR3 spans 15 amino acids. V dropped 6 bases and J dropped 3 bases, with 18 bases sitting between them. The CDR3: CASSSESSPGYEQYF. CDR3 bases: TGTGCCAGCAGCTCAGAGAGCAGCCCGGGCTACGAGCAGTACTTC.

A few counts support this clonotype. The chain links TRBV6-2 or TRBV6-3 to TRBJ2-7, with D perhaps being TRBD1 or TRBD2 (5 bases each). V was trimmed by 5 bases and J by 2 bases, leaving 13 bases between them. CDR3 length equals 14 residues. Germline lookup yields CDR1 MNHEY and CDR2 SVGEGT. The CDR3 sequence is CASSDRDLPYEQYF. CDR3 DNA: TGTGCCAGCAGTGACCGGGACCTACCCTACGAGCAGTACTTC.

The count of this clonotype is one. The chain recombines TRBV19 with TRBJ2-1, with 14 bases matching TRBD2. V trimming: 11 bases; J trimming: 6 bases; junction bases outside the gene matches: 12. CDR1 is LNHDA, CDR2 SQIVND, per germline (reference sequence). The CDR3 is 16 residues long. CDR3 in amino acids: CASSVGLAGGGNEQFF. The CDR3 coding sequence is TGTGCCTCAAGCGTTGGACTAGCGGGAGGTGGCAATGAGCAGTTCTTC.

This rearrangement joins TRBV27 to TRBJ2-7, with 12 bases aligning to TRBD2. This CDR3 spans 14 amino acids. The V gene end was trimmed by 8 bases and the J gene end by 6 bases; junction bases not matched to a gene: 8. The germline CDR1 and CDR2 sequences are MNHEY and SMNVEV (reference sequence). The CDR3 here is CASAGLAGTREQYF. CDR3 nucleotide sequence: TGTGCCAGCGCAGGACTAGCGGGGACCCGCGAGCAGTACTTC.

This rearrangement joins TRBV25-1 to TRBJ1-2; no firm D call. CDR3 length equals 15 residues. Looked up from germline, CDR1 is MGHDK and CDR2 is SYGVNS. The germline V and J ends were trimmed by 4 bases and 4 bases, with 16 bases remaining between them. Here the CDR3 DNA reads TGTGCCAGCAGTGTAGGCAGCCGATTGTCCTATGGCTACACCTTC. Translated, it gives CASSVGSRLSYGYTF.

The gene calls are TRBV20-1 and TRBJ2-1; possibly TRBD1 for D (6 bases). Between the trimmed V and J ends, which lost 1 base and 6 bases, there was a span of 13 bases. Germline V gene lookup returns CDR1 DFQATT and CDR2 SNEGSKA (reference sequence). This CDR3 has 14 residues. CDR3 bases: TGCAGTGCTAGAGCTAGGGGGTTCGGCAATGAGCAGTTCTTC. Its protein product is CSARARGFGNEQFF.

This chain connects TRBV21-1 to TRBJ1-5; TRBD1, the table's D call, lacks a check against the DNA. TRBV21-1 is deemed a pseudogene. This CDR3 has 14 amino acids. Written as DNA, the CDR3 is TGTGCCATGGAAAGTGGGGGGACCCATCAGCCCCAGCATTTT. Translating it yields CAMESGGTHQPQHF.

This clonotype was found a few times. V is TRBV6-1 and J is TRBJ1-5; TRBD1 matches at 9 bases. The germline V gene has CDR1 MNHNS and CDR2 SASEGT. The ends lost 7 bases at V and 3 bases at J; junction bases unmatched: 7. The CDR3 is 15 residues long. This chain's CDR3 is CASTERDRVNQPQHF. The DNA for the CDR3 is TGTGCCAGCACCGAACGGGACAGGGTCAATCAGCCCCAGCATTTT.

This clonotype was counted only a few times. The chain links TRBV6-1 to TRBJ2-5, with 9 nucleotides matching TRBD2. The CDR3 is 14 amino acids. Germline V gene sequence: CDR1 MNHNS, CDR2 SASEGT. Losses at the gene ends were 5 bases for V and 5 bases for J; bases not matched to a gene: 6. In DNA form, the CDR3 reads TGTGCCAGCAGTACCCAGCGGGAGGCGGAGACCCAGTACTTC. Encoded protein: CASSTQREAETQYF.

V usage is TRBV7-9 and J usage is TRBJ2-7; 9 nucleotides align to TRBD1. In germline, CDR1 is SEHNR, CDR2 FQNEAQ (reference sequence). Trimming cost V 4 bases and J 2 bases; bases outside gene matches: 3. The CDR3 extends over 14 amino acids. CDR3 sequence (DNA): TGTGCCAGCAGCTCACACAGGGGGCCCTACGAGCAGTACTTC. The encoded protein is CASSSHRGPYEQYF.